A selection of T cell receptor beta chains follows, all from one sample in a study of blood T cell repertoires in COVID-19. This table comes from immunoSEQ multiplex PCR, and its TCRdb copy is limited to in-frame clones, with some not included. The data show some 270,000 clones, under 90% seen once. Sequencing input: PBMCs or T cells enriched from blood (not recorded which). These receptor sequences come from a woman aged 35 to 49 who had recovered from COVID-19. Each CDR3 is given with its conserved first and last residue. The D gene is left open where the match is weak. Part of the rows lack a size; the others show once, few, many or a class for expanded clones.

>TRBJ2-1|TRBV21-1|-|once
CASSIGRLIRGWFF
TGTGCCAGCAGCATAGGACGTCTGATCAGGGGGTGGTTCTTC
>TRBJ1-1|TRBV29-1|TRBD1|-
CSVEAGRKTGTEAFF
TGCAGCGTTGAAGCCGGGAGAAAGACAGGGACTGAAGCTTTCTTT
>TRBJ2-1|TRBV6-2/TRBV6-3|TRBD1|-
CASSPRQGAKAYSYNEQFF
TGTGCCAGCAGTCCGCGACAGGGGGCCAAAGCGTACTCCTACAATGAGCAGTTCTTC
>TRBJ1-3|TRBV19|-|once
CASSIPVLNSAGNTIYF
TGTGCCAGTAGTATTCCCGTACTCAATAGTGCTGGAAACACCATATATTTT
>TRBJ2-1|TRBV2|-|once
CASSGETAYNEQFF
TGTGCCAGCAGTGGAGAGACAGCCTACAATGAGCAGTTCTTC
>TRBJ2-1|TRBV29-1|TRBD2|-
CSAGRTSGSAEQFF
TGCAGCGCCGGGAGGACTAGCGGGAGCGCTGAGCAGTTCTTC
>TRBJ2-2|TRBV6-5|TRBD1|-
CASSYILGQLPGELFF
TGTGCCAGCAGTTACATCCTGGGACAGCTTCCCGGGGAGCTGTTTTTT
>TRBJ2-1|TRBV7-9|-|few
CASTLGGEQFF
TGTGCCAGCACCCTAGGTGGTGAGCAGTTCTTC
>TRBJ2-2|TRBV15|-|-
CATSRRLGGNTGELFF
TGTGCCACCAGCAGGCGGTTGGGGGGGAACACCGGGGAGCTGTTTTTT
>TRBJ2-2|TRBV4-1|TRBD1|-
CASSQGRGLGTGELFF
TGCGCCAGCAGCCAAGGCAGGGGGCTAGGAACCGGGGAGCTGTTTTTT
>TRBJ1-1|TRBV9|-|-
CASSRQVYGTEAFF
TGTGCCAGCAGCCGACAGGTTTATGGGACTGAAGCTTTCTTT
>TRBJ1-5|TRBV7-2|-|-
CASARGSNQPQHF
TGTGCCAGCGCCCGGGGGAGCAATCAGCCCCAGCATTTT
>TRBJ2-5|TRBV27|-|-
CASRDWGGEQETQYF
TGTGCCAGCAGGGATTGGGGCGGGGAGCAAGAGACCCAGTACTTC
>TRBJ2-5|TRBV5-5|TRBD1|-
CASSSITGASGTQYF
TGTGCCAGCAGCTCCATCACAGGGGCCTCGGGGACCCAGTACTTC
>TRBJ1-2|TRBV6-6|-|-
CASTRAGVQYGYTF
TGTGCCAGCACCCGCGCCGGGGTCCAATATGGCTACACCTTC
>TRBJ2-7|TRBV7-8|TRBD2|once
CASSRGTSGIFYEQYF
TGTGCCAGCAGCCGTGGGACTAGCGGGATTTTTTACGAGCAGTACTTC
>TRBJ1-6|TRBV5-6|-|-
CASSYNPGQNNSPLHF
TGTGCCAGCAGCTACAACCCCGGACAGAATAATTCACCCCTCCACTTT
>TRBJ1-6|TRBV6-5|-|-
CASVEREMYNSPLHF
TGTGCCAGCGTGGAACGGGAGATGTATAATTCACCCCTCCACTTT
>TRBJ1-1|TRBV28|-|-
CASSLPAGEAFF
TGTGCCAGCAGTTTACCGGCGGGGGAGGCTTTCTTT
>TRBJ2-6|TRBV21-1|-|-
CASSKRTGTSCSGANVLTF
TGTGCCAGCAGCAAGCGGACCGGGACATCTTGCTCTGGGGCCAACGTCCTGACTTTC
>TRBJ2-5|TRBV6-2/TRBV6-3|-|-
CASSYPVREVQETQYF
TGTGCCAGCAGTTATCCTGTCAGAGAGGTACAAGAGACCCAGTACTTC
>TRBJ1-2|TRBV6-5|-|-
CASSSTGNYGYTF
TGTGCCAGCAGCTCAACAGGGAACTATGGCTACACCTTC
>TRBJ1-2|TRBV7-6|-|-
CASSLGGLNFNYGYTF
TGTGCCAGCAGCTTAGGGGGACTAAATTTCAACTATGGCTACACCTTC
>TRBJ1-2|TRBV19|TRBD1|-
CASSSSPGTGYGYTF
TGTGCCAGTAGTAGCTCTCCCGGGACAGGCTATGGCTACACCTTC
>TRBJ1-2|TRBV4-3|TRBD1|-
CASSLQYGTGDGYTF
TGCGCCAGCAGCCTTCAGTACGGGACAGGGGATGGCTACACCTTC
>TRBJ1-1|TRBV19|-|-
CASQREGRGTEAFF
TGTGCCAGTCAAAGGGAGGGTCGAGGCACTGAAGCTTTCTTT
>TRBJ2-1|TRBV6-5|-|-
CASSQNIEQFF
TGTGCCAGCAGCCAAAACATTGAGCAGTTCTTC
>TRBJ1-4|TRBV28|-|-
CAANGLNEKLFF
TGTGCCGCGAACGGGTTAAATGAAAAACTGTTTTTT
>TRBJ2-3|TRBV7-9|TRBD2|-
CASSLGAGEADTQYF
TGTGCCAGCAGCTTAGGAGCGGGAGAGGCAGATACGCAGTATTTT
>TRBJ2-3|TRBV21-1|-|-
CASSTQEDRTGPSTDTQYF
TGTGCCAGCAGCACTCAAGAGGACAGGACGGGACCTAGCACAGATACGCAGTATTTT
>TRBJ2-5|TRBV7-9|TRBD2|-
CASSPLLARQETQYF
TGTGCCAGCAGCCCTCTACTAGCGAGGCAAGAGACCCAGTACTTC
>TRBJ2-3|TRBV7-6|-|-
CASSAPRGSTDTQYF
TGTGCCAGCAGCGCCCCCCGGGGTAGCACAGATACGCAGTATTTT
>TRBJ1-2|TRBV25-1|-|-
CASSGSADGGGGYTF
TGTGCCAGCAGTGGATCGGCCGACGGAGGTGGCGGCTACACCTTC
>TRBJ1-1|TRBV18|TRBD1|-
CASSLIQGAGTEAFF
TGTGCCAGCTCACTCATACAGGGGGCAGGGACTGAAGCTTTCTTT
>TRBJ1-3|TRBV5-1|-|-
CASSSTSLDTYSGNTIYF
TGCGCCAGCAGCTCGACCAGCTTGGACACATACTCTGGAAACACCATATATTTT